These 25 T cell receptor beta chains originate from one sample sequenced in a study of blood T cell repertoires in COVID-19 (dated by TCRdb to about 2020). The receptor library was made with the immunoSEQ multiplex PCR assay. The immuneACCESS repertoire file appears here via TCRdb, limited to in-frame rearrangements. These files lack a portion of the clones; in checked studies, under half of the deficit traces to unresolved V genes, and the cause of the others is not known. The sample data list hundreds of thousands of clones, and more than 70% of these were observed just once. The ten largest clones capture 7.5% to 9% of the sample. Sample: peripheral blood. These receptors all come from a woman between 45 and 65 years old with acute or convalescent COVID-19.

This clone was seen a few times. The rearrangement links TRBV19 to TRBJ1-2; D gene uncertain. Trimming removed 1 base from V and 8 bases from J, with 14 bases in between. The CDR3 is made up of 14 amino acids. The germline V gene encodes CDR1 LNHDA and CDR2 SQIVND (reference sequence). In DNA, the CDR3 is TGTGCCAGTAGTATAGCGGGGAAGAGGGAAGGCTACACCTTC. Encoded protein: CASSIAGKREGYTF. Supplemented by reference TRBV19 and TRBJ1-2, the full variable domain reads DGGITQSPKYLFRKEGQNVTLSCEQNLNHDAMYWYRQDPGQGLRLIYYSQIVNDFQKGDIAEGYSVSREKKESFPLTVTSAQKNPTAFYLCASSIAGKREGYTFGSGTRLTVV.

This clone was recorded at least ten times. In DNA, the CDR3 is TGTGCCAGTAGTAGCAGGGGAACGTATCAGCCCCAGCATTTT. As protein: CASSSRGTYQPQHF. The rearrangement uses TRBV19 and TRBJ1-5, with TRBD1 as a possible D gene (6 bases). With 4 bases removed from V and 5 bases from J, the gap between germline ends came to 12 bases. Germline CDR1 is LNHDA and CDR2 is SQIVND (reference sequence). The CDR3 covers 14 residues.

V usage is TRBV11-3 and J usage is TRBJ2-1, with 11 bases aligning to TRBD2. Germline CDR1 reads SGHNT; CDR2 reads YENEEA. Trimming removed 1 base from V and 5 bases from J; junction bases left unmatched: 1. CDR3 length equals 15 residues. The CDR3: CASSLGTSGHNEQFF. The CDR3 nucleotides read TGTGCCAGCAGCTTAGGGACTAGCGGGCACAATGAGCAGTTCTTC.

To note about this clone: Other DNA sequences within the sample encode an identical CDR3. V gene TRBV7-9 combines with J gene TRBJ1-2, with D unclear. This CDR3 is 15 amino acids long. V gave up 0 bases and J gave up 0 bases, with 8 bases separating them. CDR1 and CDR2 from the germline V gene are SEHNR and FQNEAQ (reference sequence). The CDR3 nucleotides are TGTGCCAGCAGCTTAGCTGACATACCTAACTATGGCTACACCTTC. This encodes CASSLADIPNYGYTF.

This clone was observed a single time. The same CDR3 is also encoded by other DNA sequences in this sample. The chain has TRBV16 and TRBJ1-5, with 9 bases identical to TRBD1. The CDR3 has 15 amino acids. CDR1 is KGHSY, CDR2 FQNENV, per germline. J was trimmed by 4 bases and V by 0 bases; bases with no gene match: 1. The CDR3, as DNA: TGTGCCAGCAGCCAATCCGGACAGGGGAATCAGCCCCAGCATTTT. Protein: CASSQSGQGNQPQHF. The whole variable domain, remainder taken from reference TRBV16 and TRBJ1-5, is GEEVAQTPKHLVRGEGQKAKLYCAPIKGHSYVFWYQQVLKNEFKFLISFQNENVFDETGMPKERFSAKCLPNSPCSLEIQATKLEDSAVYFCASSQSGQGNQPQHFGDGTRLSIL.

The gene calls are TRBV19 and TRBJ2-1; 8 nucleotides match TRBD2. CDR1 is LNHDA, CDR2 SQIVND, per germline (reference sequence). After removal of 0 bases from V and 6 bases from J, the junction contained 4 bases not matched to a gene. The CDR3 loop spans 15 amino acids. The CDR3: CASSIEASGLNEQFF. Written as DNA, the CDR3 is TGTGCCAGTAGTATAGAGGCTAGCGGGCTCAATGAGCAGTTCTTC.

The V and J genes are TRBV19 and TRBJ2-1; 7 bases line up with TRBD1. Germline CDR1 is LNHDA and CDR2 is SQIVND (reference sequence). This CDR3 spans 15 amino acids. The ends lost 6 bases at V and 1 base at J; junction bases unmatched: 6. The CDR3 sequence is CASSPPGQSYNEQFF. The CDR3 bases are TGTGCCAGTAGCCCCCCGGGACAGTCCTACAATGAGCAGTTCTTC.

The chain carries TRBV11-3 and TRBJ1-1; D uncertain. The V end was cut by 2 bases, the J end by 13 bases, with 11 bases between. Germline CDR1 SGHNT, CDR2 YENEEA. The CDR3 contains 11 residues. CDR3 loop: CASSLRGQLFF. In nucleotides, the CDR3 is TGTGCCAGCAGCTTACGTGGGCAGCTTTTCTTT.

V usage is TRBV29-1 and J usage is TRBJ2-7, with TRBD2 matching 8 bases. Germline assignment: CDR1 SQVTM and CDR2 ANQGSEA. V lost 2 bases, J lost 3 bases, and 6 bases stayed unmatched. The CDR3 contains 14 residues. The DNA for the CDR3 is TGCAGCGTTGAATTAGCGGGACTCCGCTACGAGCAGTACTTC. Translation: CSVELAGLRYEQYF.

V and J are TRBV28 and TRBJ1-5; unclear D gene. Trimming took 1 base from V and 5 from J, leaving 12 bases between them. The V gene's germline CDR1 is MDHEN and CDR2 SYDVKM. CDR3 length: 15 amino acids. The CDR3 DNA follows: TGTGCCAGCAGTTTATCTGGACGGGAGGATCAGCCCCAGCATTTT. Protein product: CASSLSGREDQPQHF.

In DNA, the CDR3 is TGTGCCAGCACCCACGAGGGGGGGAAGAACACTGAAGCTTTCTTT. Protein sequence: CASTHEGGKNTEAFF. The genes are TRBV6-5 and TRBJ1-1; D may be TRBD1 (6 bases). Germline lookup yields CDR1 MNHEY and CDR2 SVGAGI. The CDR3 runs to 15 residues. V lost 7 bases, J lost 1 base, and 16 bases lay in between.

The chain is built from TRBV24-1 and TRBJ2-3; 7 positions agree with TRBD2. The CDR3 has 16 amino acids. Germline V gene sequence: CDR1 KGHDR, CDR2 SFDVKD. V trimming: 9 bases; J trimming: 4 bases; junction bases outside the gene matches: 15. The DNA for the CDR3 is TGTGCCACCGGGGGAAATCCCCGACTAGCTCCAGATACGCAGTATTTT. It encodes CATGGNPRLAPDTQYF.

This clone was seen only a few times. V is TRBV4-2 and J is TRBJ2-5, with 9 bases matching TRBD2. With V trimmed by 2 bases and J by 3 bases, 10 bases remained unmatched. The germline CDR1 and CDR2 sequences are LGHNA and YNFKEQ. The CDR3 is 17 amino acids. The CDR3, as DNA: TGTGCCAGCAGCCAAACGATGGGAATAGCGGGAGAAGAGACCCAGTACTTC. Encoded protein: CASSQTMGIAGEETQYF.

As regards this clone: Different DNA sequences within this sample yield the same CDR3. This sequence joins TRBV18 and TRBJ1-1; no reliable D call. The CDR3 is 13 amino acids. V lost 1 base, J lost 3 bases, and 6 bases lay in between. Germline CDR1 KGHSH, CDR2 LQKENI. Here the CDR3 reads CASSPRGDTEAFF. As DNA, the CDR3 is TGTGCCAGCTCACCACGGGGAGACACTGAAGCTTTCTTT.

The chain combines TRBV14 with TRBJ2-1, with TRBD2 as a possible D gene (6 bases). CDR3 length equals 18 residues. Germline V gives CDR1 SGHDN, CDR2 FVKESK. The ends were cut back, 1 base at V and 7 bases at J, with 23 bases in the middle. This CDR3 is CASSQAVSAFGTQNEQFF. CDR3 sequence (DNA): TGTGCCAGCAGCCAAGCCGTATCGGCTTTCGGGACTCAGAATGAGCAGTTCTTC.

J is TRBJ2-2 and V is TRBV7-9; perhaps TRBD2 as D (6 bases). Looked up from germline, CDR1 is SEHNR and CDR2 is FQNEAQ (reference sequence). The germline V and J ends were trimmed by 1 base and 4 bases, with 13 bases remaining between them. The CDR3 totals 16 residues. CDR3 DNA sequence: TGTGCCAGCAGCTTAGACAGCGGGCCTGCCACCGGGGAGCTGTTTTTT. Its translation is CASSLDSGPATGELFF.

The V and J genes are TRBV18 and TRBJ2-3; weak D call: TRBD2 (6 bases). Germline assignment: CDR1 KGHSH and CDR2 LQKENI. The CDR3 totals 15 residues. V gave up 1 base and J gave up 0 bases, with 8 bases separating them. The CDR3 is CASSPLRESTDTQYF. DNA for the CDR3: TGTGCCAGCTCACCACTACGGGAGAGCACAGATACGCAGTATTTT. The full variable domain, rest sourced from reference TRBV18 and TRBJ2-3, is NAGVMQNPRHLVRRRGQEARLRCSPMKGHSHVYWYRQLPEEGLKFMVYLQKENIIDESGMPKERFSAEFPKEGPSILRIQQVVRGDSAAYFCASSPLRESTDTQYFGPGTRLTVL.

V and J are TRBV30 and TRBJ2-5; 8 bases are a match to TRBD2. The CDR3 totals 15 residues. Germline CDR1 and CDR2: GTSNPN and SVGIG (reference sequence). V was pared by 2 bases and J by 2 bases, with 7 bases of the junction left unmatched. The CDR3 DNA reads as TGTGCCTGGAGTCAGACTAGCGTACTACAAGAGACCCAGTACTTC. It is translated as CAWSQTSVLQETQYF. Looking up the rest from reference TRBV30 and TRBJ2-5 gives the full variable domain: SQTIHQWPATLVQPVGSPLSLECTVEGTSNPNLYWYRQAAGRGLQLLFYSVGIGQISSEVPQNLSASRPQDRQFILSSKKLLLSDSGFYLCAWSQTSVLQETQYFGPGTRLLVL.

This chain links TRBV11-2 with TRBJ1-1, with a weak D call TRBD1 (6 bases). Trimming stripped 5 bases from V and 8 bases from J, with 18 bases between. The CDR3 runs to 14 residues. CDR1 and CDR2 (germline): SGHAT, FQNNGV. The DNA for the CDR3 is TGTGCCAGCAGCCCCACGAATTCCCAGGGGGAAGCTTTCTTT. Its translation: CASSPTNSQGEAFF.

V gene TRBV4-1 combines with J gene TRBJ2-6; maybe TRBD2 (6 bases). The CDR3 totals 17 residues. With 3 bases removed from V and 1 base from J, the gap between germline ends came to 13 bases. The germline V gene encodes CDR1 MGHRA and CDR2 YSYEKL. The CDR3 loop reads CASSHGTFSSGANVLTF. The CDR3 coding sequence is TGCGCCAGCAGCCACGGGACTTTTTCGTCTGGGGCCAACGTCCTGACTTTC.

The V call is TRBV19, the J call TRBJ2-3; TRBD1 is a possible D gene (6 bases). There are 13 residues in the CDR3. The germline V gene has CDR1 LNHDA and CDR2 SQIVND (reference sequence). Deletions cut 0 bases from V and 13 bases from J, with 14 bases between. In DNA, the CDR3 is TGTGCCAGTAGTATAGATCCGGGACATCCCGAGTATTTT. Protein sequence: CASSIDPGHPEYF.

The count of this clone is one. The J gene is TRBJ2-7, the V gene TRBV29-1; 9 bases are a match to TRBD2. Germline assignment: CDR1 SQVTM and CDR2 ANQGSEA. V lost 4 bases and J lost 10; bases outside the gene matches: 17. This CDR3 is built from 15 residues. The CDR3 nucleotides read TGCAGCGTTGTGCCCCGACTAGCGGCGGACACGAATCAGTACTTC. It encodes CSVVPRLAADTNQYF.

In regard to this clone: One end of the junction varies from germline; a read error may be responsible. The chain recombines TRBV7-7 with TRBJ2-5; 8 nucleotides match TRBD1. The CDR3 sequence is 15 residues long. Per the germline V gene, CDR1 is SSHAT and CDR2 is FNYEAQ (reference sequence). The CDR3 reads CASSSTQGAFETQYF. In DNA form, the CDR3 reads TGTGCTAGCAGTTCTACGCAGGGGGCATTCGAGACCCAGTACTTC.

Of note for this clone: The sample contains more than one DNA sequence encoding this CDR3. The chain combines TRBV6-6 with TRBJ2-7, with 9 bases aligning to TRBD1. Per the germline V gene, CDR1 is MNHNY and CDR2 is SVGAGI (reference sequence). V dropped 0 bases and J dropped 0; count of bases not matched to a gene: 0. The length of the CDR3 is 15 residues. The CDR3 sequence: CASSYSGQGSYEQYF. The CDR3 DNA follows: TGTGCCAGCAGTTACTCGGGACAGGGCTCCTACGAGCAGTACTTC.

As concerns this clone: The same CDR3 is also encoded by other DNA sequences in this sample. The chain is built from TRBV4-2 and TRBJ2-7; D is unresolved. Germline lookup yields CDR1 LGHNA and CDR2 YNFKEQ. V lost 0 bases to trimming and J lost 3 bases, with 3 bases between them. The length of the CDR3 is 12 residues. Written as DNA, the CDR3 is TGTGCCAGCAGCCAAGATCTCTACGAGCAGTACTTC. It is translated as CASSQDLYEQYF.